One T cell receptor (beta chain) is described in this entry. The CDR3 is 15 residues long. V was clipped by 5 bases and J by 2 bases; unmatched bases: 8. CDR1 and CDR2 (germline): SGHAT, FQNNGV. This record comes from a study of memory CD4+ T cells and cytomegalovirus serostatus. As for the study in general: Healthy Belgian adult donors included fewer than 10 CMV-positive and 20 to 30 CMV-negative people.

The sort gate was single viable CD3+CD4+CD8-CD45RO+ cells for memory CD4+ T cells. Clones were read by immunoSEQ multiplex PCR, and TCRdb kept only the in-frame ones, dropping some. The table includes tens of thousands of clones, 70% to 80% detected once. This clonotype originated in an adult in good health and CMV-seronegative. Sequencing input: memory CD4+ T cells from blood. The V and J genes are TRBV11-2 and TRBJ1-1; 7 positions agree with TRBD1. The chain's CDR3 is CASSQERGPNTEAFF. CDR3 DNA: TGTGCCAGCAGCCAAGAAAGGGGGCCCAACACTGAAGCTTTCTTT.